This T cell receptor beta chain was recorded in a study of blood T cell repertoires in COVID-19. On the study more broadly: Researchers got acute and convalescent COVID-19 samples from the United States, Italy and Spain. From T cells, B-cell-depleted T cells, or PBMCs came the material, which was cDNA or gDNA.

Germline assignment: CDR1 MNHNS and CDR2 SASEGT. The CDR3 length is 14 residues. Original methodology: Estimation of nucleated cell counts was performed using reference gene primer amplification. The assay was immunoSEQ multiplex PCR, and TCRdb's table has in-frame clones only and misses some. Clone size and the V and J calls come from that table; the DNA yielded D and trimming. The data contain 150,000 to 200,000 clones, 70% to 90% of them singletons. The chain couples TRBV6-1 to TRBJ2-7; perhaps TRBD1 as D (6 bases). Sequenced: peripheral blood. This TCR was sampled from a man younger than 35 with acute or convalescent COVID-19. This CDR3 is CASSEPGWGTPQTV. CDR3 nucleotide sequence: TGTGCCAGCAGTGAACCAGGATGGGGGACACCCCAGACCGTC.